This entry is about one TCR beta chain. Its antigen is undetermined. The sample belongs to a study of shared clonotypes between healthy human individuals. Study-wide background: The study used three CD4 naive, three CD4 memory, two CD8 naive and one CD8 memory plate per donor. Study-level results: It was the non-shared clonotypes that had lower generation probabilities than clonotypes shared by all four donors.

Naive-designated CD8 cells lacked CD45RO, were positively enriched for CCR7, and omitted terminally differentiated effector memory CD45RA+ cells. Participating donors were healthy, HIV-negative adults free of recent acute infections or vaccinations. Every donor was a Caucasian adult from Nashville, Tennessee. Trimming pared 4 bases from V and 4 bases from J, leaving 14 bases between. The germline CDR1 and CDR2 sequences are SGDLS and YYNGEE. The CDR3 runs to 15 residues. Repertoires were generated with immunoSEQ multiplex PCR, while TCRdb's copy carries only in-frame clones and drops some. The sample has roughly 2,000,000 clones, around 96% seen once; the top ten hold roughly 1.2%.

The sequence derives from a man younger than 35 in good health. The chain carries TRBV9 and TRBJ2-2; D perhaps matches TRBD2 (6 bases). The sequenced sample consisted of naive CD8+ T cells sorted from blood. The CDR3 loop reads CASSSQTSSTGELFF. The CDR3 DNA reads TGTGCCAGCAGCTCTCAGACTAGTTCCACCGGGGAGCTGTTTTTT.